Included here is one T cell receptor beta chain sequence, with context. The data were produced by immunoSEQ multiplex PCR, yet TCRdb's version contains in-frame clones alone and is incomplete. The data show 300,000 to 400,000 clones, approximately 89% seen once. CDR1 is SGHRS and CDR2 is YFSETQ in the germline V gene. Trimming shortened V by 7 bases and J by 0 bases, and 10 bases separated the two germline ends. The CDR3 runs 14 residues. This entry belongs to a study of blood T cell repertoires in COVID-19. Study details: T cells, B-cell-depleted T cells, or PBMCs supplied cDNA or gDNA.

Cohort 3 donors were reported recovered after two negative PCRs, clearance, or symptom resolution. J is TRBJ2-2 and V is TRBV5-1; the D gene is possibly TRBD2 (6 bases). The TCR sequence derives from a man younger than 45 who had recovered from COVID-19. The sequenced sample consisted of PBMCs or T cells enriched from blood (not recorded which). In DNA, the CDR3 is TGCGCCAGCTCGGAGGGGCCGAACACCGGGGAGCTGTTTTTT. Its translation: CASSEGPNTGELFF. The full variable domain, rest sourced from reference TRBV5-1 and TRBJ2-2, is KAGVTQTPRYLIKTRGQQVTLSCSPISGHRSVSWYQQTPGQGLQFLFEYFSETQRNKGNFPGRFSGRQFSNSRSEMNVSTLELGDSALYLCASSEGPNTGELFFGEGSRLTVL.